The T cell receptor (beta chain) described here comes from a study of T-cell memory formation after mild COVID-19. Study in general: Largely, the TCR clusters proved donor specific.

General study results and limits: Pre-infection memory carried some responding clones, suggesting that cross-reactive memory joined. Second-wave clones reaching peak frequency on day 37 lacked confirmed SARS-CoV-2 specificity.

For this clonotype: Antigen specificity is unknown.

CDR3 length equals 17 residues. The V end was cut by 5 bases, the J end by 7 bases, with 21 bases between. CDR1 is SGHTA and CDR2 is FQGNSA in the germline V gene. MiXCR, applied by TCRdb to the 5' RACE reads, yields one record per CDR3 protein. The data show a few hundred thousand distinct CDR3 sequences, 7% to 10% seen once. Sequencing was performed on PBMCs or a T cell subset sorted from them (not recorded which). V gene TRBV7-2 combines with J gene TRBJ1-6; possible D gene TRBD1, 5 bases. The TCR sequence derives from a man in his late teens or twenties who had mild COVID-19 (a few samples of this study predate the infection). Cell type and time point are not known. The CDR3 region is CASSNSIDGAHNSPLHF. In nucleotides, the CDR3 is TGTGCCAGCAGCAACTCCATCGATGGGGCCCACAATTCACCCCTCCACTTT.